This T cell receptor beta chain stems from a study of immune evolution from preneoplasia to lung adenocarcinoma. The wider study: HLA loss of heterozygosity: roughly 6.6% AIS, about 15% MIA, approximately 31% ADC, none AAH.

The CDR3 runs 15 residues. V shed 5 bases and J 0 bases; nucleotides not matched to a gene: 7. Germline CDR1 is SGHRS and CDR2 is YFSETQ. The table came from immunoSEQ multiplex PCR; TCRdb's copy has only in-frame clones and leaves some out. Of roughly 38,000 clones in the sample, about 73% were seen once. On this clone itself: Its antigen is currently unknown.

Whole-study results and caveats: Top clone frequencies peaked in normal lung, apparently declining through invasive adenocarcinoma.

The genes are TRBV5-1 and TRBJ2-7, with 8 bases aligning to TRBD2. What was sequenced was FFPE invasive lung adenocarcinoma tissue. The sequence derives from a person between 55 and 69 years old with lung adenocarcinoma. The CDR3 loop is CASRPLAGSSYEQYF. CDR3 nucleotides: TGCGCCAGCAGACCGCTAGCGGGCAGCTCCTACGAGCAGTACTTC.